The next 13 T cell receptor beta chains were all read from a single sample in a study of post-analysis software for immune sequencing data. These receptors lack a known antigen. TCR beta cDNA libraries had unique molecular identifiers. TCRdb processed the PCR reads anew with MiXCR; each CDR3 protein has one entry. The data show roughly 730,000 distinct CDR3 sequences, with 25% to 30% seen just once and 0.55% to 0.65% held by the top ten. Study outcomes and limitations: Patients carried roughly 5 TRBV segments more frequently than controls did, and TRBV5-6, TRBV5-1 and TRBV20-1 were among them.

The specimen was blood. The receptor set was obtained from a girl under 18 with multiple sclerosis.

V and J are TRBV9 and TRBJ2-3; D perhaps matches TRBD2 (5 bases). The V gene's germline CDR1 is SGDLS and CDR2 YYNGEE. This CDR3 region has 16 residues. Trimming left V 4 bases short and J 5 bases short, with 20 bases between. The CDR3 loop reads CASSRAERSYLDTQYF. The CDR3 DNA sequence: TGTGCCAGCAGCAGGGCGGAGCGGAGCTACCTAGATACGCAGTATTTT.

There are many counts of this clonotype. The chain employs TRBV29-1 and TRBJ2-5, with 7 nucleotides matching TRBD1. V was pared by 7 bases and J by 5 bases, with 10 bases of the junction left unmatched. Germline-derived CDR1 and CDR2 are SQVTM and ANQGSEA. There are 13 residues in the CDR3. The CDR3 bases are TGCAGCGCCTGGGACAGAGTTCGCGAGACCCAGTACTTC. Encoded protein: CSAWDRVRETQYF.

The J gene is TRBJ2-2, the V gene TRBV20-1; D remains unclear. Germline lookup yields CDR1 DFQATT and CDR2 SNEGSKA (reference sequence). The CDR3 runs 14 residues. Trimming pared 1 base from V and 5 bases from J, leaving 11 bases between. The CDR3 here is CSARVVVGTGELFF. The CDR3 DNA reads as TGCAGTGCTAGAGTGGTTGTGGGAACCGGGGAGCTGTTTTTT.

V gene TRBV28 combines with J gene TRBJ1-4, with 8 bases matching TRBD1. Looked up from germline, CDR1 is MDHEN and CDR2 is SYDVKM. Germline trimming cut 6 bases from V and 8 bases from J; bases unmatched to any gene: 5. CDR3 length equals 13 residues. CDR3 DNA sequence: TGTGCCAGCAGCCGACAGGGGCACGAAAAACTGTTTTTT. Encoded protein: CASSRQGHEKLFF.

The rearrangement uses TRBV20-1 and TRBJ1-4, with D uncertain. The ends were cut back, 3 bases at V and 6 bases at J, with 17 bases in the middle. Germline V CDR1 and CDR2: DFQATT, SNEGSKA (reference sequence). This CDR3 spans 15 amino acids. In DNA form, the CDR3 reads TGCAGTGCTAGCTCACGGGGAGTCGTATATGAAAAACTGTTTTTT. Amino acids: CSASSRGVVYEKLFF.

J is TRBJ1-3 and V is TRBV7-2; D unclear. V was clipped by 3 bases and J by 8 bases, with 5 bases between them. Germline CDR1 SGHTA, CDR2 FQGNSA. This CDR3 is built from 11 residues. The CDR3 spells CASSLRDTIYF. The CDR3 DNA is TGTGCCAGCAGCTTGAGAGACACCATATATTTT.

This clonotype was observed a few times. The J gene is TRBJ2-4, the V gene TRBV20-1; maybe TRBD1 (5 bases). Germline CDR1 and CDR2: DFQATT and SNEGSKA (reference sequence). The CDR3 covers 15 residues. The CDR3 region is CSPSFMGLSVVEQYF. The CDR3, as DNA: TGCAGCCCGTCCTTTATGGGGCTCAGCGTCGTGGAGCAGTACTTC.

The chain recombines TRBV3-1 with TRBJ1-2; D gene ambiguous. The V gene's germline CDR1 is LGHDT and CDR2 YNNKEL (reference sequence). V was pared by 2 bases and J by 3 bases, with 7 bases between. The CDR3 is made up of 13 amino acids. In DNA form, the CDR3 reads TGTGCCAGCAGCCAACCAGGTTACTATGGCTACACCTTC. Translating it yields CASSQPGYYGYTF.

The chain is built from TRBV12-3 or TRBV12-4 and TRBJ2-7; 12 bases are shared with TRBD1. V was pared by 6 bases and J by 0 bases, with 3 bases of the junction left unmatched. This CDR3 contains 15 residues. The CDR3, as DNA: TGTGCCAGCAGGATGGGACAGGGGGCCTCCTACGAGCAGTACTTC. It translates to CASRMGQGASYEQYF.

Remarks on this clonotype: Germline is not matched at one junction end, which may reflect a read error. The CDR3 coding sequence is TGCAGTACTAGCGGGGACAGGGGGTACGAGCAGTACTTC. It yields the protein CSTSGDRGYEQYF. The chain uses TRBV20-1 and TRBJ2-4, with D perhaps TRBD1 (11 bases). The end of the DNA is better explained by TRBJ2-7, so the J call may be wrong. This CDR3 is built from 13 residues. The germline CDR1 and CDR2 sequences are DFQATT and SNEGSKA (reference sequence).

The genes are TRBV29-1 and TRBJ2-1; TRBD1 might be the D (5 bases). The CDR3 is 13 amino acids. Germline V gene sequence: CDR1 SQVTM, CDR2 ANQGSEA. With 7 bases removed from V and 6 bases from J, the gap between germline ends came to 16 bases. For the CDR3, the DNA is TGCAGCGGGGGCTCGGCAGGGCCCAATGAGCAGTTCTTC. Its translation is CSGGSAGPNEQFF.

This clonotype was seen more than once but under ten times. The rearrangement uses TRBV24-1 and TRBJ2-4, with D perhaps TRBD1 (5 bases). The germline V and J ends were trimmed by 4 bases and 4 bases, with 7 bases remaining between them. CDR3 size: 13 residues. CDR1 KGHDR and CDR2 SFDVKD come from the germline V gene. The CDR3 DNA reads TGTGCCACCAGTGAGAAGGGGAAAAACATTCAGTACTTC. Residues: CATSEKGKNIQYF.

On this clonotype itself: A read error is likely, as this CDR3 ends without the conserved phenylalanine or tryptophan. This chain connects TRBV3-1 to TRBJ2-1; perhaps TRBD2 as D (5 bases). Per germline, CDR1 LGHDT and CDR2 YNNKEL (reference sequence). Trimming removed 2 bases from V and 9 bases from J, with 20 bases in between. The CDR3 is 16 residues long. CDR3 sequence reads: CASSQPEQWGGSEQFC. The DNA for the CDR3 is TGTGCCAGCAGCCAACCTGAGCAGTGGGGTGGGAGTGAGCAGTTCTGC.